This T cell receptor (beta chain) was recorded in a study of blood T cell repertoires in COVID-19. In germline, CDR1 is SGHRS, CDR2 YFSETQ. J lost 0 bases, V lost 4 bases, and 3 bases had no gene match. CDR3 length: 15 residues. Some clones are missing from TCRdb's copy, which holds only in-frame ones; the method was immunoSEQ multiplex PCR. The table includes fewer than 200,000 clones, roughly four fifths detected once. For this clone: A much more abundant neighbour one base away suggests this may be a read error. Other DNA sequences in this specimen translate into the identical CDR3.

The receptor was derived from a woman of 80 years or more with acute or convalescent COVID-19. The chain carries TRBV5-1 and TRBJ2-1; 8 bases map to TRBD2. Sequencing used peripheral blood. The CDR3: CASSVTSGSYNEQFF. Written as DNA, the CDR3 is TGCGCCAGCAGCGTCACTAGCGGCTCCTACAATGAGCAGTTCTTC.